This section outlines one T cell receptor (beta chain) sequence together with its context. Per the original data handling: Reference gene primers were amplified, and this amplification served to estimate nucleated cell counts. The assay was immunoSEQ multiplex PCR, and TCRdb's table has in-frame clones only and misses some. That table gives V, J and clone size, and the DNA gave D and trimming. The data show about 99,000 clones, more than 75% seen once. This entry belongs to a study of blood T cell repertoires in COVID-19. Background on the study: COVID-19 samples, acute and convalescent, were from the United States, Italy and Spain. PBMCs, B-cell-depleted T cells, or T cells were the source of the cDNA or gDNA that made up the material.

The sequence was obtained from a human donor in a cohort sampled during active COVID-19. Sequences were obtained from peripheral blood.

CDR3 in DNA: TGCGCCAGCAGCTTGTCGGGACTCAGCTACGAGCAGTACTTC. It codes for CASSLSGLSYEQYF. The rearrangement joins TRBV5-1 to TRBJ2-7, with D tentatively TRBD2 (6 bases). V gave up 1 base and J gave up 3 bases, with 11 bases separating them. The CDR3 consists of 14 residues. Per the germline V gene, CDR1 is SGHRS and CDR2 is YFSETQ. The full variable domain, with the rest looked up from reference TRBV5-1 and TRBJ2-7, is KAGVTQTPRYLIKTRGQQVTLSCSPISGHRSVSWYQQTPGQGLQFLFEYFSETQRNKGNFPGRFSGRQFSNSRSEMNVSTLELGDSALYLCASSLSGLSYEQYFGPGTRLTVT.